One sample yielded the 23 T cell receptor beta chains listed below, sequenced in a study of blood T cell repertoires in COVID-19. Sequencing was performed with immunoSEQ multiplex PCR; in TCRdb, only in-frame clones are kept and a portion is missing. This table has 110,000 or so clones, approximately 87% appearing once. Sequencing was done on a sample of peripheral blood. These receptor sequences come from a woman in her forties or fifties with acute or convalescent COVID-19.

The chain carries TRBV25-1 and TRBJ1-4; D gene ambiguous. The CDR3 length is 12 residues. V lost 0 bases to trimming and J lost 7 bases, with 3 bases between them. Per the germline V gene, CDR1 is MGHDK and CDR2 is SYGVNS. CDR3 in amino acids: CASSEYSEKLFF. DNA for the CDR3: TGTGCCAGCAGTGAATATAGTGAAAAACTGTTTTTT.

This chain uses TRBV27 with TRBJ1-5, with 11 bases fitting TRBD1. The length of the CDR3 is 14 residues. The junction had 4 bases not matched to a gene; V was cut back by 5 bases and J by 7 bases. Germline V gene data show CDR1 as MNHEY and CDR2 as SMNVEV (reference sequence). The CDR3 here is CASSPGTGGQPQHF. The CDR3 DNA reads as TGTGCCAGCAGTCCTGGGACAGGGGGGCAGCCCCAGCATTTT.

V is TRBV2 and J is TRBJ2-3; a weak D match, TRBD1 (6 bases). Germline V gene lookup returns CDR1 SNHLY and CDR2 FYNNEI. This CDR3 has 13 residues. Trimming pared 6 bases from V and 2 bases from J, leaving 9 bases between. As DNA, the CDR3 is TGTGCCAGCAGGCGACAGGTCACAGATACGCAGTATTTT. The encoded protein is CASRRQVTDTQYF. The full variable domain, completed using reference TRBV2 and TRBJ2-3, is EPEVTQTPSHQVTQMGQEVILRCVPISNHLYFYWYRQILGQKVEFLVSFYNNEISEKSEIFDDQFSVERPDGSNFTLKIRSTKLEDSAMYFCASRRQVTDTQYFGPGTRLTVL.

The J gene is TRBJ2-1, the V gene TRBV15; 8 bases are a match to TRBD1. Germline V gene lookup returns CDR1 LNHNV and CDR2 YYDKDF (reference sequence). V dropped 0 bases and J dropped 1; count of bases not matched to a gene: 5. The CDR3 loop spans 17 amino acids. This CDR3 is CATSRDWNRGSYNEQFF. The CDR3, as DNA: TGTGCCACCAGCAGAGATTGGAACAGGGGGTCCTACAATGAGCAGTTCTTC.

The chain recombines TRBV7-9 with TRBJ1-5; D gene uncertain. Germline CDR1 is SEHNR and CDR2 is FQNEAQ (reference sequence). This CDR3 region has 12 residues. V lost 3 bases to trimming and J lost 7 bases, with 7 bases between them. As DNA, the CDR3 is TGTGCCAGCAGCTTCCGGGAACAGCCCCAGCATTTT. This gives the protein CASSFREQPQHF.

The gene calls are TRBV5-1 and TRBJ2-5; D unresolved. The length of the CDR3 is 13 residues. Germline V gives CDR1 SGHRS, CDR2 YFSETQ. V gave up 4 bases and J gave up 5 bases, with 12 bases separating them. CDR3 DNA: TGCGCCAGCAGCCCGAGCCCCGGGGAGACCCAGTACTTC. Encoded protein: CASSPSPGETQYF.

This chain uses TRBV9 with TRBJ1-3; D uncertain. Germline values: CDR1 SGDLS, CDR2 YYNGEE. V lost 4 bases and J 4 bases, leaving 9 bases between the germline ends. The CDR3 loop spans 13 amino acids. CDR3 in DNA: TGTGCCAGCAGCTCCTCCCAGGGAAACACCATATATTTT. Translation gives CASSSSQGNTIYF.

The table lists this clone with a few counts. This sequence joins TRBV6-1 and TRBJ1-2, with unresolved D. In germline, CDR1 is MNHNS, CDR2 SASEGT. Trimming took 2 bases from V and 4 from J, leaving 8 bases between them. The CDR3 spans 13 residues. Here the CDR3 DNA reads TGTGCCAGCAGTGAACAGATCTCCTATGGCTACACCTTC. It is translated as CASSEQISYGYTF.

The chain joins TRBV7-2 to TRBJ2-2; D not resolved. V lost 5 bases and J 1 base, leaving 11 bases between the germline ends. This CDR3 comprises 15 residues. CDR1 is SGHTA, CDR2 FQGNSA, per germline. CDR3 sequence reads: CASSLDDKNTGELFF. The CDR3 DNA follows: TGTGCCAGCAGCCTCGACGACAAGAACACCGGGGAGCTGTTTTTT.

This clone was recorded only once. CDR3 region: CASREHLGRGLNYGYTF. Here the CDR3 DNA reads TGTGCCAGTAGGGAACATTTAGGACGCGGGCTTAACTATGGCTACACCTTC. The V and J genes are TRBV19 and TRBJ1-2, with D uncertain. The germline V and J ends were trimmed by 6 bases and 1 base, with 21 bases remaining between them. The CDR3 runs to 17 residues. The V gene's germline CDR1 is LNHDA and CDR2 SQIVND (reference sequence). The complete variable domain, with remaining parts taken from reference TRBV19 and TRBJ1-2, reads DGGITQSPKYLFRKEGQNVTLSCEQNLNHDAMYWYRQDPGQGLRLIYYSQIVNDFQKGDIAEGYSVSREKKESFPLTVTSAQKNPTAFYLCASREHLGRGLNYGYTFGSGTRLTVV.

The J gene is TRBJ2-7, the V gene TRBV18; TRBD1 matches at 9 bases. The J segment lost 3 bases and the V segment lost 3 bases, leaving 3 bases of the junction unmatched. Germline CDR1 is KGHSH and CDR2 is LQKENI. The CDR3 is 14 amino acids. CDR3 bases: TGTGCCAGCTCACCCCCGGGACAGGGCTACGAGCAGTACTTC. This translates into CASSPPGQGYEQYF.

This clone occurred a few times. The chain couples TRBV7-6 to TRBJ2-5; the match to TRBD2 covers 7 bases. CDR1 SGHVS and CDR2 FNYEAQ come from the germline V gene. Losses at the gene ends were 6 bases for V and 0 bases for J; bases not matched to a gene: 7. The CDR3 has 15 amino acids. The CDR3 DNA reads as TGTGCCAGCAGGGGCGGGGGACGCCACCAAGAGACCCAGTACTTC. Protein product: CASRGGGRHQETQYF. The complete variable domain, with remaining parts taken from reference TRBV7-6 and TRBJ2-5, reads GAGVSQSPRYKVTKRGQDVALRCDPISGHVSLYWYRQALGQGPEFLTYFNYEAQQDKSGLPNDRFSAERPEGSISTLTIQRTEQRDSAMYRCASRGGGRHQETQYFGPGTRLLVL.

This chain joins TRBV6-5 and TRBJ2-7; 7 bases line up with TRBD1. CDR1 and CDR2 (germline): MNHEY, SVGAGI. This CDR3 has 12 residues. J was trimmed by 6 bases and V by 10 bases; bases with no gene match: 9. Written as DNA, the CDR3 is TGTGCCACCGGGACAGCCCGTCGCGAGCAGTACTTC. It specifies CATGTARREQYF.

This chain joins TRBV5-4 and TRBJ2-2, with TRBD1 matching 11 bases. In germline, CDR1 is SGHNT, CDR2 YYREEE (reference sequence). The CDR3 extends over 16 amino acids. With 4 bases clipped from V and 7 bases from J, the junction kept 9 bases outside the gene matches. The DNA of the CDR3 is TGTGCCAGCAGCGGGGGACAGGGGGTGCCAAACGGGGAGCTGTTTTTT. This codes for CASSGGQGVPNGELFF.

This rearrangement joins TRBV21-1 to TRBJ2-3; TRBD2 is the table's D call, not checked against the DNA. TRBV21-1 is marked as a pseudogene. The CDR3 covers 17 residues. The CDR3 coding sequence is TGTGCCAGCAGCAAAGAAGAGGAGGGATTTGACAATTTAACGCAGTATTTT. Translating gives CASSKEEEGFDNLTQYF.

The genes are TRBV6-2 or TRBV6-3 and TRBJ2-3, with TRBD2 matching 9 bases. Unmatched junction bases numbered 8, after V lost 4 bases and J lost 0 bases. Germline CDR1 is MNHEY and CDR2 is SVGEGT. The CDR3 is made up of 17 amino acids. The DNA of the CDR3 is TGTGCCAGCAGTTCCCCGGGACTAGCAGAAAGCACAGATACGCAGTATTTT. It codes for CASSSPGLAESTDTQYF.

The rearrangement links TRBV4-3 to TRBJ2-2, with TRBD2 matching over 10 bases. Germline CDR1 and CDR2: LGHNA and YSLEER. CDR3 length: 15 residues. The J segment lost 4 bases and the V segment lost 4 bases, leaving 3 bases of the junction unmatched. The CDR3 reads CASSRSGGVTGELFF. CDR3 sequence (DNA): TGCGCCAGCAGCCGGAGCGGGGGGGTCACCGGGGAGCTGTTTTTT.

This chain joins TRBV19 and TRBJ1-3, with a tentative D call TRBD1 (6 bases). CDR1 and CDR2 (germline): LNHDA, SQIVND (reference sequence). Deletions cut 7 bases from V and 0 bases from J, with 13 bases between. The CDR3 has 15 residues. The CDR3 sequence is CASIQTGSSGNTIYF. CDR3 nucleotides: TGTGCCAGTATCCAGACAGGTTCCTCTGGAAACACCATATATTTT.

The genes are TRBV29-1 and TRBJ2-1; TRBD1 might be the D (6 bases). Looked up from germline, CDR1 is SQVTM and CDR2 is ANQGSEA. This CDR3 is built from 14 residues. V was trimmed by 3 bases and J by 3 bases, leaving 12 bases between them. The CDR3 here is CSVDWDTDYNEQFF. CDR3 coding DNA: TGCAGCGTTGACTGGGACACGGACTACAATGAGCAGTTCTTC.

This clone has just a few counts. The rearrangement links TRBV6-5 to TRBJ2-5; 11 bases align to TRBD2. V lost 8 bases and J lost 5; bases outside the gene matches: 10. CDR1 is MNHEY and CDR2 is SVGAGI in the germline V gene. The CDR3 length is 15 residues. CDR3 in amino acids: CASGERLAGMETQYF. The CDR3 region has the DNA TGTGCCAGCGGAGAACGACTAGCGGGGATGGAGACCCAGTACTTC.

J is TRBJ1-5 and V is TRBV9; TRBD1 matches 7 bases. The length of the CDR3 is 14 residues. Unmatched junction bases numbered 1, after V lost 3 bases and J lost 1 base. CDR1 and CDR2 (germline): SGDLS, YYNGEE. For the CDR3, the DNA is TGTGCCAGCAGCGCAGGGGGGAGCAATCAGCCCCAGCATTTT. It specifies CASSAGGSNQPQHF.

V gene TRBV5-6 combines with J gene TRBJ2-1; 12 bases line up with TRBD2. This CDR3 is 15 amino acids long. Germline lookup yields CDR1 SGHDT and CDR2 YYEEEE. V shed 0 bases, J shed 10 bases, and the junction held 5 bases outside the gene matches. CDR3 sequence: CASSLGLAGVGEQFF. CDR3 DNA sequence: TGTGCCAGCAGCTTGGGACTAGCGGGAGTGGGGGAGCAGTTCTTC.

The V gene is TRBV7-9, the J gene TRBJ1-2, with D unclear. Germline V gives CDR1 SEHNR, CDR2 FQNEAQ (reference sequence). The CDR3 loop spans 15 amino acids. The germline V and J ends were trimmed by 1 base and 4 bases, with 13 bases remaining between them. The CDR3 spells CASSLDAASIYGYTF. CDR3 DNA: TGTGCCAGCAGCTTAGACGCCGCGTCGATCTATGGCTACACCTTC.